This TCR beta chain was profiled in a study of regulatory T cells in long-lasting Graves disease. Assembly of TCR beta libraries relied on iRepertoire HTBI primers together with Arm-PCR of CDR3 regions. TCRdb itself ran the multiplex PCR reads through MiXCR, one entry per CDR3 protein. The sample holds around 400,000 distinct CDR3 sequences, about 20% seen once. This clonotype appeared a few times. As for time point: persistent/refractory GD, antithyroid drugs over 5 years with positive TRAb. Preparation of the TCR library used RNA extracted from PBMCs. CDR1 is LGHDT, CDR2 YNNKEL, per germline (reference sequence). This CDR3 is 15 amino acids long. Trimming removed 4 bases from V and 4 bases from J; junction bases left unmatched: 9.

Source: peripheral blood mononuclear cells (PBMCs), taken when the disease was refractory, from a patient treated with antithyroid drugs. The TCR comes from a female donor with Graves disease. The chain joins TRBV3-1 to TRBJ1-1; 7 bases fit TRBD1. As DNA, the CDR3 is TGTGCCAGCAGCCGCTGGGACAGACAACTCACTGAAGCTTTCTTT. Its protein is CASSRWDRQLTEAFF.